This T cell receptor (beta chain) is drawn from a study of OX40 agonist ivuxolimab in advanced cancers. Background on the study: At doses from 0.01 to 10 mg/kg, patients were given intravenous ivuxolimab every 2 weeks. One hepatocellular carcinoma and two cutaneous melanoma patients partially responded. Males comprised approximately 81% of the group, whose mean age was approximately 60 years (range roughly 20 to 85). The study's findings and limits: In general, CD8+ T cells held more expanded clones than CD4+ did, on average.

The CDR3 runs to 16 residues. The germline V gene has CDR1 SNHLY and CDR2 FYNNEI. Trimming took off 3 bases at V and 3 bases at J, with 15 bases between the two ends. This clone came up a few times. The target antigen is unknown. Clones were read by immunoSEQ multiplex PCR, and TCRdb kept only the in-frame ones, dropping some. The sample shows about 83,000 clones, 91% of them seen only once. J is TRBJ1-5 and V is TRBV2; D perhaps matches TRBD1 (5 bases). The source of this sequence is an adult with an advanced solid tumor such as melanoma, head and neck, liver or kidney cancer. This specimen consisted of CD4+ or CD8+ T cells sorted from blood, obtained in a trial of the OX40 agonist ivuxolimab. CDR3 sequence: CASSEGREIYNQPQHF. The DNA of the CDR3 is TGTGCCAGCAGTGAGGGCAGGGAAATTTACAATCAGCCCCAGCATTTT.